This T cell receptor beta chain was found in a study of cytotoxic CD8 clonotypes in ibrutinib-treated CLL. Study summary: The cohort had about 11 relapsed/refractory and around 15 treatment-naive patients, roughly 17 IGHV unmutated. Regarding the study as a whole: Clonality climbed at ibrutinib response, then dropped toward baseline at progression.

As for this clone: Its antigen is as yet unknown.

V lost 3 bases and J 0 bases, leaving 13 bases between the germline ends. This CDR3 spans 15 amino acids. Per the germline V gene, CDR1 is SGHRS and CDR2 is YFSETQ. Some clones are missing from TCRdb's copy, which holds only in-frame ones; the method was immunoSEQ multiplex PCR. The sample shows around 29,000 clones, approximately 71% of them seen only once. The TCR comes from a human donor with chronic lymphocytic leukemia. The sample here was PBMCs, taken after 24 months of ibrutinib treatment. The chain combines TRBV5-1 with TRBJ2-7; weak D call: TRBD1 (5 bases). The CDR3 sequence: CASSYSTDSSYEQYF. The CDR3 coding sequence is TGCGCCAGCAGCTATTCGACAGATAGCTCCTACGAGCAGTACTTC.